This passage covers 21 T cell receptor beta chains from one sample sequenced in a study of metastatic and nonmetastatic thyroid tumors. TCRdb re-called the PCR reads through MiXCR. The sample records about 6,500 clones, roughly 30% being singletons. There were no patients who had received any treatment before thyroid surgery. What was sequenced was adjacent normal tissue. The receptors derive from a female donor with papillary thyroid cancer or a benign thyroid nodule (not recorded which). Some clones in this sample may be carry-over from other donors' samples.

This clone was detected only a few times. The chain links TRBV6-1 to TRBJ2-3; TRBD2 matches at 11 bases. After removal of 8 bases from V and 4 bases from J, the junction contained 5 bases not matched to a gene. Looked up from germline, CDR1 is MNHNS and CDR2 is SASEGT. The CDR3 contains 14 residues. The CDR3 is CASGLAGGPDTQYF. CDR3 in DNA: TGTGCCAGCGGATTAGCGGGAGGGCCAGATACGCAGTATTTT.

Worth noting for this clone: Relative to the germline gene, one junction end is altered; a read error may explain this. The chain combines TRBV11-3 with TRBJ2-1; TRBD1 agrees at 8 bases. The length of the CDR3 is 13 residues. In germline, CDR1 is SGHNT, CDR2 YENEEA. CDR3 DNA: TGTGCCCACGGTGACAGGGGATTCAATGAGAAGTTCTTC. This codes for CAHGDRGFNEKFF.

This clone is termed large. CDR3 bases: TGTGCCAGCAGGTCTCAGGGGGCTATGGGTAATTCACCCCTCCACTTT. Translation gives CASRSQGAMGNSPLHF. The chain employs TRBV6-1 and TRBJ1-6; 8 nucleotides align to TRBD1. Germline V CDR1 and CDR2: MNHNS, SASEGT. J gave up 6 bases and V 6 bases, and 10 bases lay outside the gene matches. The CDR3 sequence is 16 residues long.

This clone is medium-sized in the sample. The CDR3 loop reads CSARDRGLLAFF. CDR3 coding DNA: TGCAGTGCTAGAGACAGGGGGCTTCTCGCTTTCTTT. The chain recombines TRBV20-1 with TRBJ1-1; 8 bases map to TRBD1. The length of the CDR3 is 12 residues. V lost 0 bases and J lost 11; bases outside the gene matches: 5. From germline, CDR1 is DFQATT and CDR2 SNEGSKA (reference sequence).

The chain is built from TRBV3-1 and TRBJ1-5, with D possibly matching TRBD1 (6 bases). CDR1 is LGHDT, CDR2 YNNKEL, per germline (reference sequence). CDR3 length: 16 residues. V lost 0 bases and J lost 7, with 16 bases in between. The DNA of the CDR3 is TGTGCCAGCAGCCAAGATTTTGGCAGGGGAGGCCAGCCCCAGCATTTT. This gives the protein CASSQDFGRGGQPQHF. The whole variable domain, filled in from reference TRBV3-1 and TRBJ1-5, reads DTAVSQTPKYLVTQMGNDKSIKCEQNLGHDTMYWYKQDSKKFLKIMFSYNNKELIINETVPNRFSPKSPDKAHLNLHINSLELGDSAVYFCASSQDFGRGGQPQHFGDGTRLSIL.

The chain links TRBV12-3 or TRBV12-4 to TRBJ1-6; D remains unclear. Deletions cut 6 bases from V and 4 bases from J, with 4 bases between. The CDR3 runs 12 residues. The DNA of the CDR3 is TGTGCCAGCAGCCATTATAATTCACCCCTCCACTTT. Its translation is CASSHYNSPLHF.

The table lists this clone with a few counts. This chain links TRBV30 with TRBJ1-2; D is unresolved. With 0 bases removed from V and 8 bases from J, the gap between germline ends came to 13 bases. CDR1 GTSNPN and CDR2 SVGIG come from the germline V gene (reference sequence). CDR3 size: 13 residues. CDR3: CAWSVFSGEGYTF. DNA of the CDR3: TGTGCCTGGAGTGTGTTCAGCGGTGAAGGCTACACCTTC.

This clone has a count of ten or more. The rearrangement joins TRBV5-4 to TRBJ2-7; a weak D match, TRBD1 (6 bases). Per germline, CDR1 SGHNT and CDR2 YYREEE (reference sequence). V lost 2 bases to trimming and J lost 3 bases, with 12 bases between them. This CDR3 spans 14 amino acids. CDR3 in DNA: TGTGCCAGCAGCTTACAGGGTTCAGACTACGAGCAGTACTTC. It is translated as CASSLQGSDYEQYF.

This clone counts as medium-sized. This chain uses TRBV20-1 with TRBJ1-1; D gene ambiguous. V was trimmed by 1 base and J by 1 base, leaving 10 bases between them. The CDR3 totals 14 residues. Per the germline V gene, CDR1 is DFQATT and CDR2 is SNEGSKA (reference sequence). CDR3 DNA sequence: TGCAGTGCTAGAGTAAGCGGCGGGAACACTGAAGCTTTCTTT. Translated: CSARVSGGNTEAFF.

Many counts were recorded for this clone. J is TRBJ2-5 and V is TRBV30, with D maybe TRBD1 (5 bases). Per germline, CDR1 GTSNPN and CDR2 SVGIG (reference sequence). The CDR3 totals 11 residues. V lost 8 bases, J lost 4 bases, and 11 bases lay in between. Here the CDR3 reads CAGARAETQYF. In DNA form, the CDR3 reads TGTGCCGGAGCCAGGGCAGAGACCCAGTACTTC.

V is TRBV20-1 and J is TRBJ1-2, with TRBD1 identical over 7 bases. CDR1 and CDR2 (germline): DFQATT, SNEGSKA (reference sequence). The CDR3 is made up of 14 amino acids. Germline trimming cut 2 bases from V and 2 bases from J; bases unmatched to any gene: 5. The CDR3 protein is CSARPGTENYGYTF. The CDR3 DNA follows: TGCAGTGCTAGACCCGGGACAGAAAACTATGGCTACACCTTC.

The V gene is TRBV5-1, the J gene TRBJ2-3, with 14 bases aligning to TRBD2. Germline V gives CDR1 SGHRS, CDR2 YFSETQ. The CDR3 spans 18 residues. V lost 0 bases, J lost 2 bases, and 5 bases stayed unmatched. CDR3 in DNA: TGCGCCAGCAGCTTGGACCCGGGACTAGCGGGAGTCACAGATACGCAGTATTTT. Protein sequence: CASSLDPGLAGVTDTQYF.

This clone turned up a few times. V gene TRBV6-1 combines with J gene TRBJ1-2; D might be TRBD1 (6 bases). Trimming cost V 5 bases and J 3 bases, with 13 bases left between them. This CDR3 comprises 14 residues. The V gene's germline CDR1 is MNHNS and CDR2 SASEGT. DNA of the CDR3: TGTGCCAGCAGTCAGGAGGGGGGTCACTATGGCTACACCTTC. Amino acid sequence: CASSQEGGHYGYTF.

The rearrangement links TRBV28 to TRBJ2-5; D gene ambiguous. Germline V gene data show CDR1 as MDHEN and CDR2 as SYDVKM. Trimming removed 5 bases from V and 1 base from J, with 8 bases in between. This CDR3 is 13 amino acids long. The CDR3 sequence is CASSRQFQETQYF. CDR3 coding DNA: TGTGCCAGCAGTCGGCAATTCCAAGAGACCCAGTACTTC.

By share, this clone ranks as medium-sized. The chain uses TRBV20-1 and TRBJ2-3; TRBD2 agrees at 8 bases. This CDR3 has 14 amino acids. J gave up 6 bases and V 7 bases, and 12 bases lay outside the gene matches. Germline V CDR1 and CDR2: DFQATT, SNEGSKA (reference sequence). The CDR3 reads CSGPTSATDDTQYF. The CDR3, as DNA: TGCAGTGGCCCGACTAGCGCGACGGATGATACGCAGTATTTT.

The V gene is TRBV5-1, the J gene TRBJ2-7, with D maybe TRBD1 (5 bases). In germline, CDR1 is SGHRS, CDR2 YFSETQ. Deletions cut 5 bases from V and 2 bases from J, with 11 bases between. The CDR3 runs 13 residues. CDR3 residues: CASRLDSPYEQYF. In DNA, the CDR3 is TGCGCCAGCAGACTCGACAGTCCCTACGAGCAGTACTTC.

This clone has just a few counts. The rearrangement uses TRBV9 and TRBJ2-3; D gene uncertain. With 0 bases removed from V and 12 bases from J, the gap between germline ends came to 14 bases. CDR3 length equals 13 residues. The germline gives CDR1 SGDLS, CDR2 YYNGEE. The CDR3 bases are TGTGCCAGCAGCGTAGTCAGCACAGATATTCAGTATTTT. It encodes CASSVVSTDIQYF.

This clone was picked up many times. Just one base apart from a much larger clone, this may be a read error. The rearrangement uses TRBV4-3 and TRBJ2-1; TRBD2 matches at 12 bases. CDR3 length equals 16 residues. Germline CDR1 LGHNA, CDR2 YSLEER. The V and J ends lost 4 bases and 6 bases, in that order; junction bases with no gene match: 7. The DNA of the CDR3 is TGCGCCAGCAGCCGTCTGACTAGCGGGAGCTTCAATGAGCAGTTCTTC. It codes for CASSRLTSGSFNEQFF.

This clone is medium-sized. The chain combines TRBV7-9 with TRBJ1-1; D is unclear. The ends were cut back, 2 bases at V and 11 bases at J, with 15 bases in the middle. In germline, CDR1 is SEHNR, CDR2 FQNEAQ (reference sequence). CDR3 size: 13 residues. Here the CDR3 DNA reads TGTGCCAGCAGCTTACCAATGACGTCCGGGGCTTTCTTT. Its translation: CASSLPMTSGAFF.

By frequency in the sample, this clone is medium-sized (0.01 to 0.1%). The V gene is TRBV10-1, the J gene TRBJ1-6; D is uncertain. Trimming shortened V by 0 bases and J by 8 bases, and 2 bases separated the two germline ends. The CDR3 length is 12 residues. CDR1 is WNHNN and CDR2 is SYGVQD in the germline V gene (reference sequence). The CDR3 DNA reads TGCGCCAGCAGTGAGTCGGATTCACCCCTCCACTTT. Protein: CASSESDSPLHF.

By share of the sample, this clone is medium-sized. The chain has TRBV2 and TRBJ2-5; D gene uncertain. The V gene's germline CDR1 is SNHLY and CDR2 FYNNEI. V gave up 5 bases and J gave up 0 bases, with 10 bases separating them. The CDR3 sequence is 14 residues long. The CDR3 DNA sequence: TGTGCCAGCAGTTCTGCACGGGACCAAGAGACCCAGTACTTC. It yields the protein CASSSARDQETQYF.